This TCR beta chain stems from a study of T cells in tuberculosis. Overall study: In South Africa, adults with active tuberculosis were compared with IGRA-negative and latently infected IGRA-positive adolescents. The study, taken as a whole, reports: Shorter CDR3-alpha in active tuberculosis partly drove smaller distances.

A word on this clone: Its antigen is still unknown.

The CDR3 sequence is 15 residues long. V was pared by 4 bases and J by 0 bases, with 13 bases between. CDR1 is GTSNPN, CDR2 SVGIG, per germline (reference sequence). Clones were read by immunoSEQ multiplex PCR, and TCRdb kept only the in-frame ones, dropping some. The data show about 25,000 clones, 85% to 95% seen once. Each donor contributed 90,000 to 100,000 T cells on average, unsorted. The sample taken for sequencing was PBMCs. This clonotype originated in a donor aged 10 to 29 with latent tuberculosis or without tuberculosis infection. Some clones in this sample may be carry-over from other donors' samples. The rearrangement links TRBV30 to TRBJ1-3; D remains unclear. CDR3 sequence (DNA): TGTGCCTGGACCCATCGGGGAGCCTCTGGAAACACCATATATTTT. Its translation is CAWTHRGASGNTIYF.